Listed here are 10 T cell receptor beta chains from one sample, sequenced in a study of identifying expanded T cells in peripheral blood. TCRdb keeps only in-frame clones here, not all; method: immunoSEQ multiplex PCR. The sample has approximately 120,000 clones, around 84% seen once; the top ten hold roughly 3.3%. The specimen sequenced was blood. These receptor sequences come from a person aged 18 to 75 in good health.

The genes are TRBV2 and TRBJ2-5, with D uncertain. The CDR3 runs to 12 residues. CDR1 and CDR2 from the germline V gene are SNHLY and FYNNEI. Between the trimmed V and J ends, which lost 6 bases and 2 bases, there was a span of 7 bases. The CDR3 reads CASSIAQETQYF. CDR3 coding DNA: TGTGCCAGCAGCATTGCACAAGAGACCCAGTACTTC.

The gene calls are TRBV5-6 and TRBJ2-5, with a weak D call TRBD2 (6 bases). Germline loops: CDR1 SGHDT, CDR2 YYEEEE. This CDR3 has 18 residues. V shed 0 bases and J shed 0 bases, with 18 bases lying between them. CDR3 region: CASSLAVSMGGYQETQYF. The DNA for the CDR3 is TGTGCCAGCAGCTTGGCCGTCAGTATGGGGGGTTACCAAGAGACCCAGTACTTC.

The rearrangement joins TRBV6-5 to TRBJ1-4, with D unresolved. V lost 3 bases to trimming and J lost 0 bases, with 11 bases between them. The CDR3 loop spans 16 amino acids. From germline, CDR1 is MNHEY and CDR2 SVGAGI. CDR3 in DNA: TGTGCCAGCAGTTATGGTGGTCTTCCAACTAATGAAAAACTGTTTTTT. This translates into CASSYGGLPTNEKLFF.

CDR3 amino acids: CASRLGATRGYEQYF. The CDR3 bases are TGTGCCAGCCGCCTCGGGGCCACGAGGGGCTACGAGCAGTACTTC. The chain couples TRBV27 to TRBJ2-7; either TRBD1 or TRBD2 may fit D (5 bases each). This CDR3 has 15 amino acids. Germline V gene lookup returns CDR1 MNHEY and CDR2 SMNVEV (reference sequence). V was shortened by 8 bases and J by 3 bases, with 20 bases between the two germline ends.

This chain connects TRBV5-6 to TRBJ2-5, with D perhaps being TRBD1 or TRBD2 (5 bases each). V was trimmed by 3 bases and J by 7 bases, leaving 16 bases between them. Germline loops: CDR1 SGHDT, CDR2 YYEEEE. CDR3 length: 14 amino acids. The CDR3 nucleotides are TGTGCCAGCAGCTCACGACAGATCCGGGGGACCCAGTACTTC. It translates to CASSSRQIRGTQYF.

The chain carries TRBV5-1 and TRBJ2-7; possibly TRBD2 for D (5 bases). CDR3 length equals 15 residues. The V end lost 0 bases, the J end lost 0 bases, and 10 bases lay between the germline ends. The germline CDR1 and CDR2 sequences are SGHRS and YFSETQ. The CDR3 bases are TGCGCCAGCAGCTTGGGACATCGGGGCTCCTACGAGCAGTACTTC. Protein: CASSLGHRGSYEQYF.

The chain combines TRBV2 with TRBJ2-1; 10 nucleotides line up with TRBD2. The CDR3 extends over 15 amino acids. Germline V gene lookup returns CDR1 SNHLY and CDR2 FYNNEI. The junction had 8 bases not matched to a gene; V was cut back by 8 bases and J by 4 bases. In nucleotides, the CDR3 is TGTGCCAGCTGGAACCCTAGCGGGGGTTACAATGAGCAGTTCTTC. Translation: CASWNPSGGYNEQFF.

The chain recombines TRBV11-3 with TRBJ1-6; weak D call: TRBD1 (6 bases). Per germline, CDR1 SGHNT and CDR2 YENEEA. With 5 bases removed from V and 5 bases from J, the gap between germline ends came to 19 bases. The CDR3 is 17 amino acids. The CDR3 sequence: CASSPYRRDTDNSPLHF. In nucleotides, the CDR3 is TGTGCCAGCAGCCCCTACCGACGGGACACTGATAATTCACCCCTCCACTTT.

As concerns this clone: At one end, the junction sequence differs from germline, possibly due to a read error. The rearrangement links TRBV5-1 to TRBJ2-1, with D tentatively TRBD1 (6 bases). CDR3 size: 13 residues. Germline V gene sequence: CDR1 SGHRS, CDR2 YFSETQ. DNA for the CDR3: TGCGCCAGTAGGGGAGAGGTACAGGGAACATCGGTCTTC. Protein: CASRGEVQGTSVF. Drawing the rest from reference TRBV5-1 and TRBJ2-1, the complete variable domain is KAGVTQTPRYLIKTRGQQVTLSCSPISGHRSVSWYQQTPGQGLQFLFEYFSETQRNKGNFPGRFSGRQFSNSRSEMNVSTLELGDSALYLCASRGEVQGTSVFGPGTRLTVL.

The chain employs TRBV19 and TRBJ1-5; a possible D gene is TRBD1 (5 bases). Germline CDR1 LNHDA, CDR2 SQIVND (reference sequence). V lost 3 bases to trimming and J lost 0 bases, with 21 bases between them. CDR3 size: 19 residues. The CDR3, as DNA: TGTGCCAGTAGTATGATTCCGGGACCTACCCCCAATAGCAATCAGCCCCAGCATTTT. Amino acids: CASSMIPGPTPNSNQPQHF.